A selection of T cell receptor beta chains follows, all from one sample in a study of T cell repertoires in cytomegalovirus infection. TCRdb redid the calling of the reads with MiXCR, one entry per CDR3 protein. This sample has roughly 990,000 distinct CDR3 sequences, with 30% to 40% found just once. The antigens of these receptors remain unknown. Sequenced material: cultured CD8+ T cells from PBMCs, taken from culture after CMV antigen stimulation. All receptors derive from a human donor in good health (CMV status not recorded). Some clones in this sample may be carry-over from other donors' samples. The CDR3 runs from the conserved cysteine through the conserved F or W. The D gene is left open where the match is weak. Some rows mark clone size as missing; the rest say once, few, many or name a class of expanded clone.

V,D,size,J,DNA,CDR3
TRBV7-2,TRBD1,many,TRBJ1-5,TGTGCCAGCAGCTTACTACAGGGGGGATTGCAGCCCCAGCATTTT,CASSLLQGGLQPQHF
TRBV5-4,TRBD2,-,TRBJ2-3,TGTGCCAGCAGCTTGGGACCGGGGGGGCCCACAGATACGCAGTATTTT,CASSLGPGGPTDTQYF
TRBV7-9,-,many,TRBJ2-7,TGTGCCAGCAGCCCTATTCAGGGGGGGACCTACGAGCAGTACTTC,CASSPIQGGTYEQYF
TRBV4-1,-,-,TRBJ1-6,TGTGCCAGCAGCCAAGCGCACATTGTAGGCCACACAAATTCACTCCTCCACTTT,CASSQAHIVGHTNSLLHF
TRBV19,-,few,TRBJ1-2,TGTGCCAGTAGTATGGCTCCGGGACAAGGACTTCGTCATAGGGGTAATAACTATGGCTACACCTTC,CASSMAPGQGLRHRGNNYGYTF
TRBV11-2,TRBD1,few,TRBJ1-1,TGTGCCAGCAGCTCCCGAACCTACAAAATAGACAGGGGGGACACTGAAGCTTTCTTT,CASSSRTYKIDRGDTEAFF
TRBV19,-,once,TRBJ2-2,TGTGCCAGTAGTATAGGTGTAGGAGAGACCGGGGAGCTGTTTTTT,CASSIGVGETGELFF
TRBV7-9,-,-,TRBJ2-2,TGTGCCAGCAGCCCCCACAGAGGTTCGACCGGGGAGCTGTTTTTT,CASSPHRGSTGELFF
TRBV19,-,-,TRBJ1-2,TGTGCCAGCGGGCAGACTAACTATGGCTACACCTTC,CASGQTNYGYTF
TRBV25-1,-,-,TRBJ1-2,TGTGCCAGCAGTGAATCTGAGGCCAGCGATATTGATGGCTACACCTTC,CASSESEASDIDGYTF
TRBV20-1,TRBD1,-,TRBJ1-3,TGCAGTGCCAGGGACAGATTTCAAGGCACCATATATTTT,CSARDRFQGTIYF
TRBV4-1,-,-,TRBJ2-7,TGCGCCAGCAGCCTCGAAAAATGGGGTTACGAGCAGTACTTC,CASSLEKWGYEQYF
TRBV7-9,TRBD2,few,TRBJ2-2,TGTGCCAGCAGCTTCAACCCCCGGCTAGCGGGGGGGCGCCGGGAGCTGTTTTTT,CASSFNPRLAGGRRELFF
TRBV6-8,-,-,TRBJ2-3,TGTGCCAGCACGCAGAACGGGCACCCCACAGATACGCAGTATTTT,CASTQNGHPTDTQYF
TRBV27,TRBD1,many,TRBJ1-5,TGTGCCAGCAGTCAAGGGACAGGGAAGCAGCCCCAGCATTTT,CASSQGTGKQPQHF
TRBV27,TRBD1,many,TRBJ2-2,TGTGCCAGCAGTTCCCACAGGGGGCTCGGGGAGCTGTTTTTT,CASSSHRGLGELFF
TRBV27,-,-,TRBJ2-3,TGTGCCAGCAGTTCTTCAATGGATACGCGGTATTTT,CASSSSMDTRYF
TRBV12-3/TRBV12-4,-,many,TRBJ1-3,TGTGCCAGACCCGGGGCCTCTGGAAACACCATATATTTT,CARPGASGNTIYF